The rows below give T cell receptor beta chains drawn from one sample of a study of monozygotic twins with inflammatory bowel disease. TCRdb re-called the 5' RACE reads and shows each CDR3 protein once, DNA omitted. This table holds some 90,000 distinct CDR3 sequences. Source material: blood. Receptor source: a human donor with ulcerative colitis or Crohn's disease, or a healthy co-twin of an affected twin (not recorded which). Both conserved end residues are part of each CDR3.

V	J	CDR3
TRBV20-1	TRBJ2-7	CSARLASSPSYEQYF
TRBV14	TRBJ2-3	CASSHVTDTQYF
TRBV12-3/TRBV12-4	TRBJ2-5	CASSSPQGTQYF
TRBV6-1	TRBJ2-2	CASTYGSNTGELFF
TRBV6-5	TRBJ1-1	CASSNRASGGTEAFF
TRBV20-1	TRBJ2-7	CSASIAEYEQYF
TRBV27	TRBJ1-2	CASSNGPTYGYTF
TRBV3-1	TRBJ1-1	CASSQRDRGNTEAFF
TRBV3-1	TRBJ2-4	CASSDRQGRNIQYF
TRBV5-1	TRBJ2-3	CASSSIAGATDTQYF
TRBV5-1	TRBJ1-1	CASSYIGEVRAEAFF
TRBV7-9	TRBJ2-2	CASSSRGRATGELFF
TRBV7-8	TRBJ1-1	CASSRGGTEAFF
TRBV20-1	TRBJ1-5	CSAWTDSNQPQHF
TRBV5-1	TRBJ1-2	CASSPDRLYGYTF
TRBV28	TRBJ1-6	CASTLGRSYNSLLHF
TRBV5-1	TRBJ1-6	CASSPQGAGGSPLHF